These T cell receptor beta chains were read from a single sample in a study of blood T cell repertoires in COVID-19. Sequencing was performed with immunoSEQ multiplex PCR; in TCRdb, only in-frame clones are kept and a portion is missing. The sample includes fewer than 700,000 clones, around nine tenths seen only once; the top ten take roughly 8.3%. The sequenced sample consisted of peripheral blood. These receptors originate from a woman between 50 and 59 years old with COVID-19, enrolled during active disease. The CDR3 runs from the conserved cysteine through the conserved F or W. The D gene is left open where the match is weak. Clone size is not always given. Where it is, it says once, few, many or a class for expanded clones.

v_call: TRBV4-1
d_call: TRBD2
j_call: TRBJ2-1
cdr3_length: 16
clone_size: -
cdr3_nt: TGCGCCAGCAGCCGCCGCGGGGGGTCATACTACAATGAGCAGTTCTTC
cdr3_aa: CASSRRGGSYYNEQFF

v_call: TRBV7-8
d_call: TRBD2
j_call: TRBJ2-2
cdr3_length: 16
clone_size: once
cdr3_nt: TGTGCCAGCAGCTCCCGGTGGGGGGGACTTGCCGGGGAGCTGTTTTTT
cdr3_aa: CASSSRWGGLAGELFF

v_call: TRBV30
d_call: -
j_call: TRBJ1-5
cdr3_length: 14
clone_size: -
cdr3_nt: TGTGCCTGGAGTACAGGGCAGGGCAATCAGCCCCAGCATTTT
cdr3_aa: CAWSTGQGNQPQHF

v_call: TRBV6-5
d_call: TRBD2
j_call: TRBJ2-3
cdr3_length: 15
clone_size: -
cdr3_nt: TGTGCCAGCAGGGGCAGCGGGGCTCGCACAGATACGCAGTATTTT
cdr3_aa: CASRGSGARTDTQYF

v_call: TRBV18
d_call: -
j_call: TRBJ1-2
cdr3_length: 16
clone_size: -
cdr3_nt: TGTGCCAGCTCACCCGAAGCGCAGAATGAGCAGAATGGCTACACCTTC
cdr3_aa: CASSPEAQNEQNGYTF

v_call: TRBV10-3
d_call: -
j_call: TRBJ1-1
cdr3_length: 13
clone_size: -
cdr3_nt: TGTGCCACCGGGACGGGGGGATACACTGAAGCTTTCTTT
cdr3_aa: CATGTGGYTEAFF

v_call: TRBV7-3
d_call: -
j_call: TRBJ2-2
cdr3_length: 15
clone_size: -
cdr3_nt: TGTGCCAGCAGCTTACGGTCCCGAAGCATCGGGGAGCTGTTTTTT
cdr3_aa: CASSLRSRSIGELFF

v_call: TRBV15
d_call: -
j_call: TRBJ1-2
cdr3_length: 14
clone_size: -
cdr3_nt: TGTGCCACCGCCGCGGGTATTCGCGGCTATGGCTACACCTTC
cdr3_aa: CATAAGIRGYGYTF

v_call: TRBV27
d_call: TRBD1
j_call: TRBJ1-1
cdr3_length: 17
clone_size: -
cdr3_nt: TGTGCCAGCAGTTTAAGGGACAGGGGGTTCATGAACACTGAAGCTTTCTTT
cdr3_aa: CASSLRDRGFMNTEAFF

v_call: TRBV7-9
d_call: TRBD1
j_call: TRBJ2-3
cdr3_length: 14
clone_size: -
cdr3_nt: TGTGCCAGCAGCCACCGGGACAGGCGAGATACGCAGTATTTT
cdr3_aa: CASSHRDRRDTQYF

v_call: TRBV29-1
d_call: TRBD2
j_call: TRBJ2-1
cdr3_length: 13
clone_size: -
cdr3_nt: TGCAGCGTCCTAGCGGGGGGTGCGGGCGAGCAGTTCTTC
cdr3_aa: CSVLAGGAGEQFF

v_call: TRBV15
d_call: -
j_call: TRBJ2-7
cdr3_length: 16
clone_size: -
cdr3_nt: TGTGCCACCAGCAGAGATCTGGCAGGGGCCACATACGAGCAGTACTTC
cdr3_aa: CATSRDLAGATYEQYF

v_call: TRBV7-2
d_call: -
j_call: TRBJ1-3
cdr3_length: 15
clone_size: -
cdr3_nt: TGTGCCACCCCCCCCGGGGGGTCGTCTGGAAACACCATATATTTT
cdr3_aa: CATPPGGSSGNTIYF

v_call: TRBV30
d_call: -
j_call: TRBJ1-1
cdr3_length: 14
clone_size: -
cdr3_nt: TGTGCCTGGAGTATCCCGGACGGGAGGGCTGAAGCTTTCTTT
cdr3_aa: CAWSIPDGRAEAFF

v_call: TRBV13
d_call: TRBD1
j_call: TRBJ2-1
cdr3_length: 16
clone_size: -
cdr3_nt: TGTGCCAGCAGCTTGTCTTCGGGACAGGGGTTCAATGAGCAGTTCTTC
cdr3_aa: CASSLSSGQGFNEQFF

v_call: TRBV19
d_call: -
j_call: TRBJ1-3
cdr3_length: 20
clone_size: -
cdr3_nt: TGTGCCAGTAGTATTCGTGTGTGGGGGGGGATCCAGGCTTCTGGAAACACCATATATTTT
cdr3_aa: CASSIRVWGGIQASGNTIYF

v_call: TRBV11-2
d_call: -
j_call: TRBJ2-2
cdr3_length: 15
clone_size: -
cdr3_nt: TGTGCCAGCAGCACCCTTGTCGGTCGGGGCGGGGAGCTGTTTTTT
cdr3_aa: CASSTLVGRGGELFF

v_call: TRBV20-1
d_call: TRBD1
j_call: TRBJ2-7
cdr3_length: 15
clone_size: -
cdr3_nt: TGCAGTGCTAGTGGGCGGACAGGGGGCTTCTACGAGCAGTACTTC
cdr3_aa: CSASGRTGGFYEQYF

v_call: TRBV20-1
d_call: -
j_call: TRBJ1-4
cdr3_length: 11
clone_size: once
cdr3_nt: TGCAGTGTTGGAGGGGATAGAAAACTGTTTTTT
cdr3_aa: CSVGGDRKLFF

v_call: TRBV9
d_call: TRBD1
j_call: TRBJ2-3
cdr3_length: 15
clone_size: -
cdr3_nt: TGTGCCAGCAGCCCCAGACAGGGAGGCACAGATACGCAGTATTTT
cdr3_aa: CASSPRQGGTDTQYF

v_call: TRBV2
d_call: -
j_call: TRBJ1-2
cdr3_length: 11
clone_size: -
cdr3_nt: TGTGCCAGCAGAAGACTACATGGCTACACCTTC
cdr3_aa: CASRRLHGYTF

v_call: TRBV28
d_call: -
j_call: TRBJ2-7
cdr3_length: 12
clone_size: -
cdr3_nt: TGTGCCAGCAGTTTATCAGGGTACGAGCAGTACTTC
cdr3_aa: CASSLSGYEQYF

v_call: TRBV3-1/TRBV3-2
d_call: TRBD2
j_call: TRBJ2-7
cdr3_length: 14
clone_size: -
cdr3_nt: TGTGCCAGCAGCCGTGTGGGAGGGGTCTACGAGCAGTACTTC
cdr3_aa: CASSRVGGVYEQYF

v_call: TRBV12-3/TRBV12-4
d_call: TRBD1
j_call: TRBJ1-2
cdr3_length: 11
clone_size: -
cdr3_nt: TGTGCCAGCATAGGGGGCAATGGCTACACCTTC
cdr3_aa: CASIGGNGYTF

v_call: TRBV2
d_call: TRBD2
j_call: TRBJ2-7
cdr3_length: 17
clone_size: -
cdr3_nt: TGTGCCAGCACCACATCGGCGGGGGGGCGAGTTTTCCACGAGCAGTACTTC
cdr3_aa: CASTTSAGGRVFHEQYF

v_call: TRBV11-3
d_call: -
j_call: TRBJ2-2
cdr3_length: 13
clone_size: once
cdr3_nt: TGTGCCAGCAGCTTGGTCAGCACCGGGGAGCTGTTTTTT
cdr3_aa: CASSLVSTGELFF

v_call: TRBV2
d_call: -
j_call: TRBJ1-1
cdr3_length: 14
clone_size: -
cdr3_nt: TGTGCCAGCTCAAATGGACATATGAACACTGAAGCTTTCTTT
cdr3_aa: CASSNGHMNTEAFF